The T cell receptor (beta chain) described here comes from a study of T cell responses to AZD1222 COVID-19 vaccine. Some clones are missing from TCRdb's copy, which holds only in-frame ones; the method was immunoSEQ multiplex PCR. The sample shows more than 110,000 clones, 88% of them seen only once. To note about this clone: The antigen remains unidentified.

Notes on the study in general: Clonal diversity was possibly underestimated; the donors were predominantly white British and more often female. Among those given AZD1222, only five to seven were seropositive at baseline. A reported finding is that nearly half of spike-specific TCRs target unmutated variant regions.

Combined were second doses at about 4 or about 12 weeks. Trimming cost V 6 bases and J 7 bases; bases outside gene matches: 9. The CDR3 has 15 residues. Germline lookup yields CDR1 MDHEN and CDR2 SYDVKM. Sequences were derived from peripheral blood, sampled 28 days after the second AZD1222 dose. This chain links TRBV28 with TRBJ2-1; TRBD2 agrees at 10 bases. This TCR came from an adult who received the AZD1222 COVID-19 vaccine. Here the CDR3 reads CASSSSGSLWNEQFF. The CDR3 DNA follows: TGTGCCAGCAGCTCTAGCGGGAGTCTGTGGAATGAGCAGTTCTTC.